Following are 26 T cell receptor beta chains from one sample sequenced in a study of T cell changes during pregnancy in multiple sclerosis. Measured with immunoSEQ multiplex PCR; TCRdb has only the in-frame clones, and not every one. The sample lists tens of thousands of clones; 94% were seen once. Sequenced here: CD8+ T cells from peripheral blood mononuclear cells, sampled in the third trimester of pregnancy. The source of these receptors is a female donor with multiple sclerosis, enrolled in a pregnancy study.

This sequence joins TRBV9 and TRBJ2-7; the match to TRBD2 covers 14 bases. CDR1 is SGDLS and CDR2 is YYNGEE in the germline V gene. V was clipped by 7 bases and J by 5 bases; unmatched bases: 11. There are 16 residues in the CDR3. DNA of the CDR3: TGTGCCAGCGCCCGAGGGACTAGCGGGAGTCAAAACGAGCAGTACTTC. Residues: CASARGTSGSQNEQYF.

V gene TRBV6-6 combines with J gene TRBJ1-2; D is unclear. This CDR3 is built from 14 residues. The V gene's germline CDR1 is MNHNY and CDR2 SVGAGI (reference sequence). V dropped 0 bases and J dropped 4 bases, with 9 bases sitting between them. CDR3 nucleotide sequence: TGTGCCAGCAGTTACTCGTTTTCAATCTATGGCTACACCTTC. Amino acid sequence: CASSYSFSIYGYTF.

The V and J genes are TRBV27 and TRBJ2-1, with a weak D call TRBD2 (5 bases). The CDR3 loop spans 16 amino acids. V was pared by 2 bases and J by 0 bases, with 11 bases between. In germline, CDR1 is MNHEY, CDR2 SMNVEV (reference sequence). This CDR3 reads CASSLTGVASYNEQFF. In DNA, the CDR3 is TGTGCCAGCAGTTTAACCGGGGTGGCCTCCTACAATGAGCAGTTCTTC.

The chain carries TRBV4-1 and TRBJ1-1, with D perhaps TRBD1 (6 bases). Germline CDR1 MGHRA, CDR2 YSYEKL. Deletions cut 4 bases from V and 1 base from J, with 13 bases between. The CDR3 consists of 15 residues. The CDR3 DNA reads TGCGCCAGCAGCCCTCAGGGGAAATCGAACACTGAAGCTTTCTTT. This codes for CASSPQGKSNTEAFF.

Here the CDR3 reads CASSQVKGGNQPQHF. The CDR3 coding sequence is TGCGCCAGCAGCCAAGTTAAGGGGGGCAATCAGCCCCAGCATTTT. V gene TRBV4-3 combines with J gene TRBJ1-5; maybe TRBD1 (6 bases). Germline values: CDR1 LGHNA, CDR2 YSLEER. The CDR3 has 15 amino acids. V was cut by 1 base and J by 2 bases, with 9 bases left in between.

V is TRBV7-9 and J is TRBJ2-1; 8 bases agree with TRBD1. The CDR3 covers 19 residues. J gave up 5 bases and V 5 bases, and 20 bases lay outside the gene matches. Looked up from germline, CDR1 is SEHNR and CDR2 is FQNEAQ (reference sequence). The CDR3 sequence: CASSARTGMVARPDNEQFF. In DNA, the CDR3 is TGTGCCAGCAGCGCCCGGACAGGGATGGTAGCCCGCCCCGACAATGAGCAGTTCTTC.

The chain carries TRBV5-4 and TRBJ1-2; D is uncertain. V was pared by 0 bases and J by 8 bases, with 11 bases between. The CDR3 is 13 amino acids. Germline V gene data show CDR1 as SGHNT and CDR2 as YYREEE (reference sequence). The DNA of the CDR3 is TGTGCCAGCAGCTTGGGGACTCCAGCCGGCTACACCTTC. It translates to CASSLGTPAGYTF.

The V call is TRBV6-6, the J call TRBJ1-1, with unresolved D. CDR1 is MNHNY, CDR2 SVGAGI, per germline (reference sequence). V dropped 5 bases and J dropped 0 bases, with 10 bases sitting between them. This CDR3 comprises 14 residues. CDR3 residues: CASSHTTVNTEAFF. CDR3 bases: TGTGCCAGCAGTCACACTACGGTGAACACTGAAGCTTTCTTT.

The V gene is TRBV10-2, the J gene TRBJ1-1; no reliable D call. Germline lookup yields CDR1 WSHSY and CDR2 SAAADI. The V end lost 7 bases, the J end lost 0 bases, and 9 bases lay between the germline ends. CDR3 size: 13 residues. The CDR3 DNA sequence: TGCGCCAGCACGGGTGTCCTGAACACTGAAGCTTTCTTT. It codes for CASTGVLNTEAFF.

In DNA form, the CDR3 reads TGTGCCAGCAGCGGAGGGACGGCGAACACCGGGGAGCTGTTTTTT. Translating gives CASSGGTANTGELFF. The rearrangement uses TRBV6-5 and TRBJ2-2, with D tentatively TRBD2 (6 bases). The germline V and J ends were trimmed by 6 bases and 0 bases, with 11 bases remaining between them. Looked up from germline, CDR1 is MNHEY and CDR2 is SVGAGI. This CDR3 has 15 residues.

This chain connects TRBV7-6 to TRBJ2-7; D remains unclear. Germline V gene data show CDR1 as SGHVS and CDR2 as FNYEAQ. The CDR3 length is 13 residues. With 0 bases removed from V and 3 bases from J, the gap between germline ends came to 6 bases. CDR3 DNA: TGTGCCAGCAGCTTAGCCCCCAACTACGAGCAGTACTTC. It specifies CASSLAPNYEQYF.

This chain links TRBV2 with TRBJ1-1, with 7 nucleotides matching TRBD1. CDR3 length equals 17 residues. Germline CDR1 SNHLY, CDR2 FYNNEI. V shed 6 bases and J 1 base; nucleotides not matched to a gene: 14. CDR3 protein: CASRGDRGGVANTEAFF. Here the CDR3 DNA reads TGTGCCAGCAGAGGGGACAGAGGAGGGGTGGCGAACACTGAAGCTTTCTTT.

CDR3 region: CASSQAHIAGTFRDEQFF. For the CDR3, the DNA is TGCGCCAGCAGCCAAGCTCATATAGCAGGAACCTTCAGGGATGAGCAGTTCTTC. The chain joins TRBV4-1 to TRBJ2-1, with D possibly being TRBD1 (5 bases). Germline V gene lookup returns CDR1 MGHRA and CDR2 YSYEKL. Trimming removed 1 base from V and 8 bases from J, with 24 bases in between. The CDR3 spans 18 residues.

The chain joins TRBV4-3 to TRBJ2-7; no definite D call. The CDR3 is made up of 14 amino acids. CDR1 and CDR2 (germline): LGHNA, YSLEER. V was cut by 4 bases and J by 3 bases, with 13 bases left in between. The CDR3 here is CASSPRVEHYEQYF. DNA of the CDR3: TGCGCCAGCAGCCCCCGGGTGGAGCACTACGAGCAGTACTTC.

V is TRBV4-1 and J is TRBJ1-1; 10 bases map to TRBD1. Per the germline V gene, CDR1 is MGHRA and CDR2 is YSYEKL. With 4 bases clipped from V and 2 bases from J, the junction kept 4 bases outside the gene matches. The CDR3 loop spans 15 amino acids. CDR3 amino acids: CASSPGQGINTEAFF. The CDR3 DNA reads as TGCGCCAGCAGCCCGGGACAGGGGATAAACACTGAAGCTTTCTTT.

The chain links TRBV27 to TRBJ2-7; possibly TRBD2 for D (6 bases). The CDR3 extends over 16 amino acids. Germline CDR1 reads MNHEY; CDR2 reads SMNVEV (reference sequence). Trimming took off 5 bases at V and 2 bases at J, with 19 bases between the two ends. The CDR3 DNA follows: TGTGCCAGCAGTCCCTCAACCGGGACTCGTACCTACGAGCAGTACTTC. Residues: CASSPSTGTRTYEQYF.

This clone has only a few counts. CDR3 sequence reads: CASSFQREGRETQYF. CDR3 DNA sequence: TGTGCCAGCAGCTTCCAGCGGGAGGGCCGGGAGACCCAGTACTTC. This sequence joins TRBV7-9 and TRBJ2-5; 10 nucleotides align to TRBD2. This CDR3 comprises 15 residues. With 3 bases clipped from V and 5 bases from J, the junction kept 6 bases outside the gene matches. Germline V gene lookup returns CDR1 SEHNR and CDR2 FQNEAQ (reference sequence). Using reference TRBV7-9 and TRBJ2-5 for the parts outside the CDR3, the full variable domain is DTGVSQNPRHKITKRGQNVTFRCDPISEHNRLYWYRQTLGQGPEFLTYFQNEAQLEKSRLLSDRFSAERPKGSFSTLEIQRTEQGDSAMYLCASSFQREGRETQYFGPGTRLLVL.

The chain joins TRBV27 to TRBJ1-2, with D possibly being TRBD1 (6 bases). CDR1 is MNHEY, CDR2 SMNVEV, per germline (reference sequence). The CDR3 length is 16 residues. Trimming took off 4 bases at V and 2 bases at J, with 17 bases between the two ends. The CDR3 DNA sequence: TGTGCCAGCAGTTCCCTCGGGGAGGGGGAGAACTATGGCTACACCTTC. Its protein is CASSSLGEGENYGYTF.

Comment on this clone: The junction departs from the called germline gene at one end, perhaps through a read error. This rearrangement joins TRBV27 to TRBJ2-1; TRBD2 is a possible D gene (6 bases). Germline V gene sequence: CDR1 MNHEY, CDR2 SMNVEV (reference sequence). The CDR3 spans 11 residues. The CDR3 nucleotides are TGTGCCAGCAAGGACTACCATGAGCAGTTCTTC. As protein: CASKDYHEQFF.

This chain joins TRBV6-6 and TRBJ1-5; a possible D gene is TRBD1 (5 bases). V lost 6 bases to trimming and J lost 3 bases, with 12 bases between them. Germline CDR1 MNHNY, CDR2 SVGAGI (reference sequence). The CDR3 has 14 amino acids. CDR3 sequence (DNA): TGTGCCAGCAGCCACCCGGGGGACAATCAGCCCCAGCATTTT. Amino acids: CASSHPGDNQPQHF.

The chain combines TRBV11-3 with TRBJ2-1, with TRBD2 as a possible D gene (6 bases). The CDR3 is 16 amino acids. Trimming took off 1 base at V and 2 bases at J, with 12 bases between the two ends. CDR1 is SGHNT, CDR2 YENEEA, per germline. CDR3 nucleotide sequence: TGTGCCAGCAGCTTAGTGGTTAGCGGAACCTACAATGAGCAGTTCTTC. It encodes CASSLVVSGTYNEQFF.

On this clone: The junction differs from germline at one of its ends, possibly a read error. V usage is TRBV7-7 and J usage is TRBJ1-1; D ambiguous. The CDR3 is 15 amino acids. The germline CDR1 and CDR2 sequences are SSHAT and FNYEAQ (reference sequence). CDR3 region: CASSQIVSQNTEAFF. CDR3 DNA sequence: TGTGCTAGCAGCCAAATCGTAAGCCAGAACACTGAAGCTTTCTTT.

DNA for the CDR3: TGTGCCAGCAGCCTATCGGACAGTGGAGTCCAAATGAACACTGAAGCTTTCTTT. This translates into CASSLSDSGVQMNTEAFF. The chain carries TRBV7-9 and TRBJ1-1; perhaps TRBD1 as D (6 bases). Trimming removed 5 bases from V and 0 bases from J, with 22 bases in between. The germline CDR1 and CDR2 sequences are SEHNR and FQNEAQ (reference sequence). The CDR3 sequence is 18 residues long. Combining the CDR3 with reference TRBV7-9 and TRBJ1-1 gives the whole variable domain DTGVSQNPRHKITKRGQNVTFRCDPISEHNRLYWYRQTLGQGPEFLTYFQNEAQLEKSRLLSDRFSAERPKGSFSTLEIQRTEQGDSAMYLCASSLSDSGVQMNTEAFFGQGTRLTVV.

V usage is TRBV4-1 and J usage is TRBJ2-7; TRBD1 agrees at 9 bases. The CDR3 spans 12 residues. Unmatched junction bases numbered 6, after V lost 3 bases and J lost 12 bases. In germline, CDR1 is MGHRA, CDR2 YSYEKL. CDR3 DNA sequence: TGCGCCAGCAGCCAGGGGACAGGGAGATGGTACTTC. This codes for CASSQGTGRWYF.

The chain carries TRBV2 and TRBJ2-3, with 7 bases aligning to TRBD2. The CDR3 is made up of 15 amino acids. The V gene end was trimmed by 4 bases and the J gene end by 5 bases; junction bases not matched to a gene: 9. CDR1 and CDR2 (germline): SNHLY, FYNNEI. The CDR3 here is CASSGGWGGIDTQYF. CDR3 coding DNA: TGTGCCAGCAGTGGAGGTTGGGGGGGAATAGATACGCAGTATTTT.

The chain joins TRBV7-9 to TRBJ2-2, with TRBD2 identical over 7 bases. Germline trimming cut 3 bases from V and 6 bases from J; bases unmatched to any gene: 7. This CDR3 is 15 amino acids long. The V gene's germline CDR1 is SEHNR and CDR2 FQNEAQ (reference sequence). The CDR3 DNA reads as TGTGCCAGCAGCTTCGGGGGGAGTTCGTCCGGGGAGCTGTTTTTT. Translation: CASSFGGSSSGELFF.